This T cell receptor beta chain was obtained from a study of T cells expressing NK-cell markers. Study overall: TCR beta repertoires came from sorted CD3+CD56+NKG2C+, CD3+CD56+NKG2C- and CD3+CD56-NKG2C+ T cells. One of eight sequenced donors was HCMV-seronegative; the other seven were seropositive. Overall study results and limits: Whether expanded NKG2C+ T cell clones recognized HCMV stayed uncertain. In a handful of donors, dominant NKG2C+ clonotypes were roughly 1.0-8% of CD8+ T cells.

For this clonotype: The antigen remains unidentified.

This CDR3 comprises 11 residues. Germline values: CDR1 SQVTM, CDR2 ANQGSEA. Following a re-call of the 5' RACE reads, TCRdb has one entry per CDR3 protein and lacks DNA. This table holds over 200,000 distinct CDR3 sequences. This chain connects TRBV29-1 to TRBJ2-5. This TCR was recovered from a man between 18 and 35 years old in good health. The sample comprised blood T cells: a sorted CD56 or NKG2C T cell subset, CD4+ or CD8+ T cells, or bulk PBMC T cells (not recorded which). CDR3 region: CSVLLLETQYF.